What follows is one TCR beta chain and its context. This clone came up once. Its recognized antigen is unknown. Base qualities are not provided; no much larger clone lies one nucleotide away. The sample comes from a study of PD-L1 blockade in urothelial cancer (dated 2017 in TCRdb). Some background on the complete study: Therapy was started in the mid-2010s for all patients, and atezolizumab 1,200 mg was administered intravenously every 3 weeks. Under ten patients reached durable clinical benefit, while 15 to 25 patients did not. Blood samples were analyzed 3 weeks after the start of treatment (second dose) and 6 weeks after the start of treatment. Approximately 29 patients had pretreatment blood TCR-seq, some 24 had at least one posttreatment blood collection, and some 24 had tumor TCR-seq. In the same patients who had TCR sequencing, pretreatment tumors also underwent whole exome sequencing and RNA sequencing. Pretreatment tumor samples and matched peripheral blood, collected serially before and after atezolizumab treatment, underwent TCR sequencing. Durable clinical benefit was defined as a progression-free survival longer than 6 months, and TCR features were additionally tested against progression-free survival and overall survival. About 90% of the 29 patients were males with bladder-origin urothelial cancer, and about 65% of the roughly 29 reported a prior smoking history. An ECOG performance status of 0 or 1 was recorded for the patients, and 0 to 3 prior chemotherapy regimens had been received by the patients. The study, an exploratory multi-omic analysis, examined somatic, immune and clinical correlates of response to PD-L1 blockade with atezolizumab in urothelial cancer. Blood samples gave a median of about 150,000 T cells and 83,000 or so unique TCRs, with a median clonality of 0.080.

Synthetic TCR analog templates were spiked into each PCR so that absolute template abundance could be estimated from read counts. TCRbeta CDR3 regions were amplified from genomic DNA with bias-controlled V and J gene primers using the immunoSEQ assay. Sequencing of rearranged TCRbeta segments was performed at approximately 20X coverage. Per the original workflow: Sequencing errors were corrected by clustering and CDR3s were annotated against IMGT to assign V, D and J genes. Downstream analyses used only productive TCRbeta rearrangements, leaving out any out-of-frame or stop-codon sequences. Clonality was computed as one minus Shannon entropy normalized by the log of the number of unique productive sequences. Clones differing between time points or between blood and tumor were identified by Fisher's exact test with Benjamini-Hochberg correction at adjusted p below 0.01. TCRdb holds this immuneACCESS table with in-frame rearrangements only. Some clones are missing; in checked studies, unresolved V genes explain under half, and the rest has no known cause. The DNA gave D and trimming, while V, J and clone size come from that table. Recorded for this sample are fewer than 50,000 clones; 90% of them occurred a single time. The biggest ten clones account for approximately 8.8% of the sample.

The cohort comprised approximately 30 patients with locally advanced or metastatic urothelial carcinoma treated at Memorial Sloan Kettering on a trial protocol. Peripheral blood mononuclear cells were collected pretreatment and during treatment, with between 1 and 8 total time points obtained per patient. The Qiagen DNeasy Blood extraction kit was used to purify genomic DNA from total PBMCs and from tumor samples. PBMCs were collected pretreatment and during treatment and were isolated and stored as previously described. Broader findings and caveats from the paper: At 3 weeks after the start of treatment, tumor-associated TCR clones in peripheral blood had expanded more in patients with durable benefit (n ≈ 22, p = 0.022). Because of the small sample size (n of about 30) and the many exploratory analyses performed, the results are intended to be regarded as hypothesis-generating. Improved progression-free and overall survival was associated with having pretreatment peripheral blood TCR clonality below the median.

The CDR3 goes from the cysteine to the phenylalanine over 18 residues. The kept DNA is CDR3 alone, 54 bases in frame from the first base. Source: PBMCs, taken around atezolizumab (anti-PD-L1) treatment. The chain was built from TRBV21-1 and TRBJ1-5; TRBD1 reflects the table's D call only, with no check against the DNA. TRBV21-1 is a pseudogene segment. This TCR came from a man aged 65 to 79 with urothelial cancer. CDR3 protein: CASSRDRGGGYSNQPQHF. The DNA sequence is given as TGTGCCAGCAGCAGAGACAGGGGTGGGGGGTATAGCAATCAGCCCCAGCATTTT.